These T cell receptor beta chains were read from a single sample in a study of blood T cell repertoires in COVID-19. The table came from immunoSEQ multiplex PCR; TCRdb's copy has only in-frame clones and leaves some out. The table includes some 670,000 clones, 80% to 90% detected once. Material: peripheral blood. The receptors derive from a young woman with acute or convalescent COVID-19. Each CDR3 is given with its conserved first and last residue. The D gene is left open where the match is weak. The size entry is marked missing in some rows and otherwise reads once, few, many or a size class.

CATSDPHREHEQYF TGTGCCACCAGTGACCCCCACAGGGAACACGAGCAGTACTTC TRBJ2-7 TRBV24-1 - -
CASSRGQPYYSNQPQHF TGTGCCAGTAGTAGAGGACAGCCTTACTATAGCAATCAGCCCCAGCATTTT TRBJ1-5 TRBV19 once -
CATAGDSGNTIYF TGTGCCACGGCAGGGGACTCTGGAAACACCATATATTTT TRBJ1-3 TRBV28 - -
CASSSTTGELFF TGTGCCAGCAGTTCTACCACCGGGGAGCTGTTTTTT TRBJ2-2 TRBV27 - -
CASSPRQGSMFDQPQHF TGTGCCAGCAGCCCAAGACAGGGGAGTATGTTTGATCAGCCCCAGCATTTT TRBJ1-5 TRBV5-5 few TRBD1
CASSQDRLGRNTEAFF TGTGCCAGCAGCCAAGATCGTCTGGGGAGAAACACTGAAGCTTTCTTT TRBJ1-1 TRBV4-2 - -
CASSHSPLKERNTIYF TGTGCCAGCAGCCATTCTCCTCTGAAGGAGAGAAACACCATATATTTT TRBJ1-3 TRBV3-1/TRBV3-2 - -
CASSLLGGPQETQYF TGTGCCAGCAGCTTACTCGGGGGGCCTCAGGAGACCCAGTACTTC TRBJ2-5 TRBV7-2 - -
CASSEARSGYTF TGTGCCAGCAGTGAAGCTCGGAGTGGCTACACCTTC TRBJ1-2 TRBV2 - -
CASSIARQGSPYGYTF TGTGCCAGTAGTATAGCCAGACAGGGGTCCCCCTATGGCTACACCTTC TRBJ1-2 TRBV19 - TRBD1
CSVLSGGSDEQYF TGCAGCGTACTTAGCGGGGGGTCGGACGAGCAGTACTTC TRBJ2-7 TRBV29-1 - TRBD2